The clone carrying this T cell receptor (beta chain) was observed many times. The germline CDR1 and CDR2 sequences are LNHDA and SQIVND (reference sequence). The length of the CDR3 is 15 residues. The V gene lost 0 bases and the J gene lost 2 bases, with 5 bases spanning the gap. This record comes from a study of T cells in Graves' hyperthyroidism and ophthalmopathy. On the study more broadly: Any treatment followed the collection of peripheral blood at initial diagnosis.

The TCR beta CDR3 regions underwent amplification using RNA transcripts as the source. First-round RT-PCR with HTBI primers amplified the TCR CDR3 region. A single record per CDR3 protein comes from TCRdb applying MiXCR to the multiplex PCR reads. The sample consists of more than 350,000 distinct CDR3 sequences, roughly 15% of them appearing once. The receptor was isolated from a woman in her sixties or seventies with Graves' ophthalmopathy. Sample: blood. V and J are TRBV19 and TRBJ2-6; no reliable D call. The CDR3 loop reads CASSIETTGANVLTF. DNA for the CDR3: TGTGCCAGTAGTATAGAGACGACTGGGGCCAACGTCCTGACTTTC.